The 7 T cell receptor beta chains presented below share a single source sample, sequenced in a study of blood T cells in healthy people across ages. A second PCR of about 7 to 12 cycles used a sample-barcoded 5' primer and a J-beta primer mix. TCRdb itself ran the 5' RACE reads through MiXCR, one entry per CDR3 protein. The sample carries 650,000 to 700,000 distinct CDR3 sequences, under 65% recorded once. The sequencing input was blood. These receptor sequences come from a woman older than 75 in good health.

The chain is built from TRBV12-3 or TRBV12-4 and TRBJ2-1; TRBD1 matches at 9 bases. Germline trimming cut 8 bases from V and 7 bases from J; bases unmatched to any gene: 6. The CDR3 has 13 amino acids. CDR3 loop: CASFTGQGNEQFF. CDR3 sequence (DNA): TGTGCCAGCTTCACGGGACAGGGTAATGAGCAGTTCTTC.

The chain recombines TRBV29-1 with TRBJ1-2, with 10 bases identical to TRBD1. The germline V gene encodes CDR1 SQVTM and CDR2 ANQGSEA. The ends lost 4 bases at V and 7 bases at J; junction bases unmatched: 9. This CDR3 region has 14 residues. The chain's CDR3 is CSVGGGQGVVGYTF. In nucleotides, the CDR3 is TGCAGCGTTGGGGGTGGACAGGGGGTAGTTGGCTACACCTTC.

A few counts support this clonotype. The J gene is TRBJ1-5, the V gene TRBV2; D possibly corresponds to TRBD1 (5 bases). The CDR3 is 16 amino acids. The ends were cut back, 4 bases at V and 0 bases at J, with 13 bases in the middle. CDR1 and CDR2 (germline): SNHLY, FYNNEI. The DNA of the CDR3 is TGTGCCAGCAGTGCAAGGCCGGGGGATAGCAATCAGCCCCAGCATTTT. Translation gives CASSARPGDSNQPQHF.

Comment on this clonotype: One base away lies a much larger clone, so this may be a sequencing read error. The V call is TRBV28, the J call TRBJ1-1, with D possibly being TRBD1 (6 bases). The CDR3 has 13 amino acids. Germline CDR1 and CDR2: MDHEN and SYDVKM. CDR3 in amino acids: CASRLQGDTEASF. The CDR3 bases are TGTGCCAGCAGACTACAGGGCGACACTGAAGCTTCCTTT.

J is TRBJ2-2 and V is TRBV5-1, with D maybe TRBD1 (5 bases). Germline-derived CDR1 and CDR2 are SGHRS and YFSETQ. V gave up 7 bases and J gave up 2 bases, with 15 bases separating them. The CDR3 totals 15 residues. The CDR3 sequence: CASSLGAVNTGELFF. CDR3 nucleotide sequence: TGCGCCAGCTCTCTTGGGGCAGTTAACACCGGGGAGCTGTTTTTT. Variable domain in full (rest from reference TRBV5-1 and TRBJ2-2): KAGVTQTPRYLIKTRGQQVTLSCSPISGHRSVSWYQQTPGQGLQFLFEYFSETQRNKGNFPGRFSGRQFSNSRSEMNVSTLELGDSALYLCASSLGAVNTGELFFGEGSRLTVL.

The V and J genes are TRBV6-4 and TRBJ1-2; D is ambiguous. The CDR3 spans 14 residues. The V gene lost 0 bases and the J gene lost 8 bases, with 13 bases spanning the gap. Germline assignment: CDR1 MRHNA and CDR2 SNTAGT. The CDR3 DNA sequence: TGTGCCAGCAGTGACTCAGGTTTCCTAGGGGGCTACACCTTC. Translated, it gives CASSDSGFLGGYTF.

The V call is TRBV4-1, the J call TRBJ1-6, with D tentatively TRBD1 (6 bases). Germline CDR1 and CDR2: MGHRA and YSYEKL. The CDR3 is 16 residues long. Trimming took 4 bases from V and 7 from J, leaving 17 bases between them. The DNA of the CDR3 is TGCGCCAGCAGCCGAACTCCAGGGGATGACAATTCACCCCTCCACTTT. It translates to CASSRTPGDDNSPLHF.